Listed here are 3 T cell receptor beta chains from one sample, sequenced in a study of T-cell memory formation after mild COVID-19. TCRdb re-analysed the 5' RACE reads in MiXCR, keeping a single row per CDR3 protein. The profile shows about 270,000 distinct CDR3 sequences, roughly 15% of them singletons. Sequencing was performed on PBMCs or a T cell subset sorted from them (not recorded which). The receptor source for this set is an adult woman who had mild COVID-19 (a few samples of this study predate the infection). Cell type and time point are not known.

At least ten counts were recorded for this clonotype. V usage is TRBV5-1 and J usage is TRBJ2-1; D remains ambiguous. CDR1 SGHRS and CDR2 YFSETQ come from the germline V gene. V lost 0 bases and J lost 12, with 10 bases in between. The CDR3 covers 12 residues. The chain's CDR3 is CASSLEGPRQFF. The CDR3, as DNA: TGCGCCAGCAGCTTGGAGGGCCCAAGGCAGTTCTTC.

The genes are TRBV12-3 or TRBV12-4 and TRBJ2-3, with 7 bases that match TRBD2. The V and J ends lost 5 bases and 2 bases, in that order; junction bases with no gene match: 10. This CDR3 is 16 amino acids long. The CDR3 sequence is CASSRFSGSFTDTQYF. In DNA, the CDR3 is TGTGCCAGCAGTCGTTTTAGCGGGTCCTTCACAGATACGCAGTATTTT.

The chain employs TRBV7-6 and TRBJ2-1; D unresolved. V gave up 0 bases and J gave up 11 bases, with 14 bases separating them. Germline V CDR1 and CDR2: SGHVS, FNYEAQ. The CDR3 extends over 14 amino acids. The CDR3 region is CASSLAQLDRKQFF. The CDR3, as DNA: TGTGCCAGCAGCTTAGCGCAGTTAGACCGAAAGCAGTTCTTC.